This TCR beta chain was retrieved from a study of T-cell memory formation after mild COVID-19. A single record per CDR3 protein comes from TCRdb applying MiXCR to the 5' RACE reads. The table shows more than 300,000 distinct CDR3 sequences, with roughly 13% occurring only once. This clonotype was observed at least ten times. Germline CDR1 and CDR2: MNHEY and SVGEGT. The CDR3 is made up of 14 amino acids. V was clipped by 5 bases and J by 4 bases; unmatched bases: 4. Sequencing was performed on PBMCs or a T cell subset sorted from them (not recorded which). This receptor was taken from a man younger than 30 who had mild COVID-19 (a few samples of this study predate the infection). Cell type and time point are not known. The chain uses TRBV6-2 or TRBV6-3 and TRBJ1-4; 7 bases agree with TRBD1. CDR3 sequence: CASSPGQINEKLFF. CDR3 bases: TGTGCCAGCAGTCCGGGACAGATTAATGAAAAACTGTTTTTT.